The source of this TCR beta chain is a study of blood T cells in healthy people across ages. Together with a sample-barcoded 5' primer, a J-beta primer mix was included in a second PCR lasting about 7 to 11 cycles. MiXCR, applied by TCRdb to the 5' RACE reads, yields one record per CDR3 protein. The sample holds fewer than 900,000 distinct CDR3 sequences; approximately 39% are singletons and the top ten take roughly 20%. The clonotype originates from a woman aged 55-75 years in good health. Sample: blood.

This CDR3 reads CASRRQGSSYNSPLHF. The DNA of the CDR3 is TGTGCCAGCAGGAGACAGGGGAGCTCCTATAATTCACCCCTCCACTTT. The chain combines TRBV25-1 with TRBJ1-6; 8 nucleotides agree with TRBD1. V trimming: 6 bases; J trimming: 0 bases; junction bases outside the gene matches: 4. The germline gives CDR1 MGHDK, CDR2 SYGVNS. This CDR3 comprises 16 residues.